This TCR beta chain was found in a study of blood T cells in healthy people across ages. Study-wide background: In model experiments, template switching was able to capture about one barcoded beta molecule for every two T cells that were present.

Sample-barcoded 5' priming and a J-beta primer mix drove a second PCR of roughly 6 to 12 cycles. TCRdb used MiXCR to reprocess the 5' RACE reads, holding one entry per CDR3 protein. The sample yields roughly 830,000 distinct CDR3 sequences, around 68% seen once. The CDR3 is 12 residues long. Germline lookup yields CDR1 MNHNS and CDR2 SASEGT. Trimming removed 3 bases from V and 9 bases from J, with 6 bases in between. This sequence originates from a young man in good health. The V call is TRBV6-1, the J call TRBJ1-6; D unresolved. The specimen was blood. The CDR3 bases are TGTGCCAGCAGTGATTATGGTTCACCCCTCCACTTT. Protein: CASSDYGSPLHF.